One sample yielded the 5 T cell receptor beta chains listed below, sequenced in a study of T cells after yellow fever vaccination. TCRdb ran MiXCR on the 5' RACE reads and lists one entry per CDR3 protein. The top ten clones hold 30% to 45% of a sample with approximately 74,000 distinct CDR3 sequences, around 6.9% of them seen once. The material sequenced was CD8+ T cells sorted from PBMCs, taken 5 to 6 days after the first yellow fever vaccination. The receptor source for this set is a man in his late teens or twenties who received the YFV17D yellow fever vaccine.

The rearrangement joins TRBV7-2 to TRBJ2-3, with D possibly being TRBD1 (6 bases). CDR1 SGHTA and CDR2 FQGNSA come from the germline V gene. This CDR3 region has 17 residues. With 1 base removed from V and 4 bases from J, the gap between germline ends came to 18 bases. CDR3 sequence reads: CASSLVTGLVFADTQYF. CDR3 bases: TGTGCCAGCAGCTTAGTAACAGGGCTTGTTTTCGCAGATACGCAGTATTTT.

The chain recombines TRBV13 with TRBJ2-7; no firm D call. Per the germline V gene, CDR1 is PRHDT and CDR2 is FYEKMQ (reference sequence). This CDR3 is built from 13 residues. Trimming shortened V by 1 base and J by 2 bases, and 6 bases separated the two germline ends. Here the CDR3 DNA reads TGTGCCAGCAGCTTAGACCGTACCTACGAGCAGTACTTC. This translates into CASSLDRTYEQYF.

This clonotype appeared many times. The chain employs TRBV4-3 and TRBJ1-6; D unresolved. The V gene lost 0 bases and the J gene lost 7 bases, with 10 bases spanning the gap. The CDR3 has 15 amino acids. Germline CDR1 LGHNA, CDR2 YSLEER. The CDR3 DNA reads TGCGCCAGCAGCCAAGAGCGTTTCGGGAATTCACCCCTCCACTTT. Its protein product is CASSQERFGNSPLHF.

In this sample, this clonotype turned up many times. The chain has TRBV30 and TRBJ2-2, with a tentative D call TRBD1 (6 bases). V lost 3 bases and J 6 bases, leaving 11 bases between the germline ends. The germline V gene encodes CDR1 GTSNPN and CDR2 SVGIG (reference sequence). The CDR3 contains 13 residues. CDR3 DNA sequence: TGTGCCTGGAGCACAGGGTCCGCCGGGGAGCTGTTTTTT. The encoded protein is CAWSTGSAGELFF.

This clonotype was found a few times. The genes are TRBV29-1 and TRBJ1-1; D remains ambiguous. Trimming pared 4 bases from V and 4 bases from J, leaving 16 bases between. In germline, CDR1 is SQVTM, CDR2 ANQGSEA. The CDR3 has 14 amino acids. CDR3 in amino acids: CSVGYPDGSTEAFF. CDR3 DNA: TGCAGCGTTGGATATCCCGACGGCTCCACTGAAGCTTTCTTT.